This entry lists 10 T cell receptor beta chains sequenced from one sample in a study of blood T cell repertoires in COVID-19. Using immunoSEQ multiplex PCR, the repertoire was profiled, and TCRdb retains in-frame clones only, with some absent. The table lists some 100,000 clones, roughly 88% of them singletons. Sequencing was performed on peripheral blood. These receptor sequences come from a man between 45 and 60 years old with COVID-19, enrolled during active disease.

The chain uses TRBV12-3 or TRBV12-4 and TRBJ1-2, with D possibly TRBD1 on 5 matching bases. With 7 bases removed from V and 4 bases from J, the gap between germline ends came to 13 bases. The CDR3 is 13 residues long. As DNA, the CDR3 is TGTGCCAGCACACCACAGGTCTTCTATGGCTACACCTTC. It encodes CASTPQVFYGYTF.

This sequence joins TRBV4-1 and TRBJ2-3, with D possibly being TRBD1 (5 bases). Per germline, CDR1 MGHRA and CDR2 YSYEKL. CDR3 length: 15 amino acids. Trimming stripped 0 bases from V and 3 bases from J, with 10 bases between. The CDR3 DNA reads TGCGCCAGCAGCCAAGATCAGGGCTTTACAGATACGCAGTATTTT. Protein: CASSQDQGFTDTQYF.

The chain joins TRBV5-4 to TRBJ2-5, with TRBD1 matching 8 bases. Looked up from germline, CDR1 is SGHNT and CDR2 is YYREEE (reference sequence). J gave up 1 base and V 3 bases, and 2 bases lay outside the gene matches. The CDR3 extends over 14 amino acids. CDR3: CASSYRGIQETQYF. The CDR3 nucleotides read TGTGCCAGCAGCTACAGGGGGATCCAAGAGACCCAGTACTTC.

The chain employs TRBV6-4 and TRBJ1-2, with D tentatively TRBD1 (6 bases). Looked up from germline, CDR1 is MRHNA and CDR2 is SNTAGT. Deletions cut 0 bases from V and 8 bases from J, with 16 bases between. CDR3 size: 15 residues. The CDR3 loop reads CASSDSSQGHRGYTF. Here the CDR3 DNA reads TGTGCCAGCAGTGACTCGTCACAGGGCCACAGGGGCTACACCTTC.

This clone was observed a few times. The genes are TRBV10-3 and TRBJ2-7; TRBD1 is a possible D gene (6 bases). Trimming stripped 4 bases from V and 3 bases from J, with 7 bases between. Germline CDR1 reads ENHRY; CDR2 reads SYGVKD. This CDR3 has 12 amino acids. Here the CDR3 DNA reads TGTGCCATCAGTGGGGACAACTACGAGCAGTACTTC. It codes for CAISGDNYEQYF.

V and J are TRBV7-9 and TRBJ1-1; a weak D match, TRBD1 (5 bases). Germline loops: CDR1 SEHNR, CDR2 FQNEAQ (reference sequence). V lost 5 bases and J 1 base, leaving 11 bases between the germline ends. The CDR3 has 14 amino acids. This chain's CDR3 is CASSLGAANTEAFF. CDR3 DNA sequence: TGTGCCAGCAGCCTTGGGGCGGCGAACACTGAAGCTTTCTTT.

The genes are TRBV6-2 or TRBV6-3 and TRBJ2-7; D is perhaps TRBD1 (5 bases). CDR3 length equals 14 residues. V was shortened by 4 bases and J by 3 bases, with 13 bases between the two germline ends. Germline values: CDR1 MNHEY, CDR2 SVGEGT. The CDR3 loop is CASSSRQRNYEQYF. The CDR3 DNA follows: TGTGCCAGCAGTTCGAGACAGAGGAACTACGAGCAGTACTTC.

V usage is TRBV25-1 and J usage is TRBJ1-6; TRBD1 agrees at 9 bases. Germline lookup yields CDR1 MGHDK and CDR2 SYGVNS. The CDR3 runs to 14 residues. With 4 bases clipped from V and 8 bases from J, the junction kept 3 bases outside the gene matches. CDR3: CASSVRDRDSPLHF. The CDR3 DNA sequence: TGTGCCAGCAGTGTCCGGGACAGGGATTCACCCCTCCACTTT. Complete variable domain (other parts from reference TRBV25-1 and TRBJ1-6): EADIYQTPRYLVIGTGKKITLECSQTMGHDKMYWYQQDPGMELHLIHYSYGVNSTEKGDLSSESTVSRIRTEHFPLTLESARPSHTSQYLCASSVRDRDSPLHFGNGTRLTVT.

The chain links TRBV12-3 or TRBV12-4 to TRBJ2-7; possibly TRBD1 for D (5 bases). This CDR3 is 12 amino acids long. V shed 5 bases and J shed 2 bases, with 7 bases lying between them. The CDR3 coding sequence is TGTGCCAGCAGTCCGGACACCTACGAGCAGTACTTC. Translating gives CASSPDTYEQYF.

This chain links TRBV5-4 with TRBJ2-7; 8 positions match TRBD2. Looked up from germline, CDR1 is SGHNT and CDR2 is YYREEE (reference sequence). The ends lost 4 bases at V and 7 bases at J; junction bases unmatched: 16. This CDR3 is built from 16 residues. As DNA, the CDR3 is TGTGCCAGCAGCAGCGCCGGGGGGGCCGGAGTCTTTGAGCAGTACTTC. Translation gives CASSSAGGAGVFEQYF.